This TCR beta chain appears in the sequencing data of a study of blood T cell repertoires in COVID-19. Study in general: Samples of COVID-19 (acute and convalescent) were obtained from the United States, Italy and Spain.

The trim removed 1 base at V and 5 bases at J, leaving 0 bases unmatched. The CDR3 has 14 amino acids. Germline V lookup: CDR1 LNHNV, CDR2 YYDKDF (reference sequence). In the original processing: Amplified reference gene primers provided the basis for estimating nucleated cell counts. Some clones are missing from TCRdb's copy, which holds only in-frame ones; the method was immunoSEQ multiplex PCR. V and J calls and clone size are given by that table; D and trimming were obtained from the DNA. Of roughly 280,000 clones in the sample, 70% to 90% were seen once. The TCR was taken from a woman aged 70-85 years with acute or convalescent COVID-19. Sequenced input: peripheral blood. The chain couples TRBV15 to TRBJ1-5; TRBD1 aligns across 9 bases. The CDR3 protein is CATSRGTGDQPQHF. CDR3 DNA sequence: TGTGCCACCAGCAGAGGGACAGGGGATCAGCCCCAGCATTTT.